The entry below describes one T cell receptor (beta chain). Germline values: CDR1 ENHRY, CDR2 SYGVKD. CDR3 length: 14 residues. With 4 bases removed from V and 5 bases from J, the gap between germline ends came to 14 bases. This specimen belongs to a study of blood T cell repertoires in COVID-19. Turning to the study itself: Spain, Italy and the United States supplied samples that represented acute and convalescent COVID-19. From T cells, B-cell-depleted T cells, or PBMCs came the material, which was cDNA or gDNA.

The authors' processing: The authors estimated nucleated cell counts from reference gene primer amplification. Sequencing was performed with immunoSEQ multiplex PCR; in TCRdb, only in-frame clones are kept and a portion is missing. That table furnishes V, J and clone size, whereas the DNA furnished D and trimming. The repertoire holds 70,000 to 90,000 clones, with 88% as singletons. The TCR comes from a human donor in a cohort sampled during active COVID-19. The sequencing input was peripheral blood. This chain connects TRBV10-3 to TRBJ2-5, with D perhaps TRBD1 (5 bases). The CDR3, as DNA: TGTGCCATCAGTGTGACAGAAGCCAGGGAGACCCAGTACTTC. This translates into CAISVTEARETQYF.